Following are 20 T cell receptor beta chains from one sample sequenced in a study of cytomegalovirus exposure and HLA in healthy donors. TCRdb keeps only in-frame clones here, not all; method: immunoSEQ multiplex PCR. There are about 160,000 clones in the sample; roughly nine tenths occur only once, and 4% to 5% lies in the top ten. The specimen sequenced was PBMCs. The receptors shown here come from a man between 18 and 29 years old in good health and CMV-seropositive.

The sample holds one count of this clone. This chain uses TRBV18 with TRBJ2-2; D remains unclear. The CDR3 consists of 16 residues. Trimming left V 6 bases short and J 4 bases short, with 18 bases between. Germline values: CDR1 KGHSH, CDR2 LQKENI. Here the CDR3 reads CASSLTGHPGTGELFF. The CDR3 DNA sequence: TGTGCCAGCTCGCTAACTGGGCATCCCGGCACCGGGGAGCTGTTTTTT.

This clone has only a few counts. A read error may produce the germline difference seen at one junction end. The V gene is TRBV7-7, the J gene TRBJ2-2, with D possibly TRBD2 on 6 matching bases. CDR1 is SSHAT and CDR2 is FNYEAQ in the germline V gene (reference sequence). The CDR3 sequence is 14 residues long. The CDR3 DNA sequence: TGTGCTAGCAGTCGGGACTTGAACACCGGGGAGCTGTTTTTT. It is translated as CASSRDLNTGELFF.

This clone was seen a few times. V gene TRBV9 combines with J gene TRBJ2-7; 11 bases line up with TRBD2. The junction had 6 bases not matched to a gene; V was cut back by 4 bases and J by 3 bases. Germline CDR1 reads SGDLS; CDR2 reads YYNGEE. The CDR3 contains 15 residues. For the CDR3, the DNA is TGTGCCAGCAGCACAGCCGGGACTAGCGGCTACGAGCAGTACTTC. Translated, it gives CASSTAGTSGYEQYF.

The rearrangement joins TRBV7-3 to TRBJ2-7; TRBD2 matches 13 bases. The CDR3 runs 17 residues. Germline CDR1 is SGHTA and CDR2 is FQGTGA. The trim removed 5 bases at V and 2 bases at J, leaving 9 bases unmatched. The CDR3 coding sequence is TGTGCCAGCAGCAGATCGACTAGCGGGAGGACTACCTACGAGCAGTACTTC. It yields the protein CASSRSTSGRTTYEQYF. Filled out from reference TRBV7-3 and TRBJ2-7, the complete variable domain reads GAGVSQTPSNKVTEKGKYVELRCDPISGHTALYWYRQSLGQGPEFLIYFQGTGAADDSGLPNDRFFAVRPEGSVSTLKIQRTERGDSAVYLCASSRSTSGRTTYEQYFGPGTRLTVT.

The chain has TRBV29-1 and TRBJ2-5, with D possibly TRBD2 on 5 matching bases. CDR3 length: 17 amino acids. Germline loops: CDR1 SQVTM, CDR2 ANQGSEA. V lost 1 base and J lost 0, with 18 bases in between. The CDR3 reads CSVEGRRTRWYQETQYF. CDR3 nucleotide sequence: TGCAGCGTTGAAGGGCGGAGGACCAGGTGGTACCAAGAGACCCAGTACTTC.

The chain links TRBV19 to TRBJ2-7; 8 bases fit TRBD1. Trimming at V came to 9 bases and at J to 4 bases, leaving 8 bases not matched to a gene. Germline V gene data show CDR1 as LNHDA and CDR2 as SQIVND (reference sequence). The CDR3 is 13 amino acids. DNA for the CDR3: TGTGCCAGCGGACAGGGATACGCTTACGAGCAGTACTTC. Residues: CASGQGYAYEQYF.

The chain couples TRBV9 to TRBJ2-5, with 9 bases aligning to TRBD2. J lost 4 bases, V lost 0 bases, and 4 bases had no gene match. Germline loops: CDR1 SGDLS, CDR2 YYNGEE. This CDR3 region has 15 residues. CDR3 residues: CASSVDGGRGETQYF. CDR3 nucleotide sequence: TGTGCCAGCAGCGTAGATGGCGGGAGGGGAGAGACCCAGTACTTC.

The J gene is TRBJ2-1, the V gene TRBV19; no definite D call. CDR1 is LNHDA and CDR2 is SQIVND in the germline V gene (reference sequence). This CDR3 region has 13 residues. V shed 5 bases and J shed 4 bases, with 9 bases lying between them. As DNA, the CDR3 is TGTGCCAGTAGTGGGCAACGGTACAATGAGCAGTTCTTC. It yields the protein CASSGQRYNEQFF.

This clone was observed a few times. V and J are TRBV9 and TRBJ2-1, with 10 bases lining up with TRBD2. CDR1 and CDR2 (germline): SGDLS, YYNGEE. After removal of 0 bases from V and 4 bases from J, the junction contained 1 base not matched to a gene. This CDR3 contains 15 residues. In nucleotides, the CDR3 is TGTGCCAGCAGCGTAGGAGCGGGAGGGTACAATGAGCAGTTCTTC. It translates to CASSVGAGGYNEQFF.

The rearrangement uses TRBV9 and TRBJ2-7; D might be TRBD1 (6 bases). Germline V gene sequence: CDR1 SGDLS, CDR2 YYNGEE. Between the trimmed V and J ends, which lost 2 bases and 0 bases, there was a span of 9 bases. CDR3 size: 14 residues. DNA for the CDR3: TGTGCCAGCAGCGTTGGACAGTACTCCTACGAGCAGTACTTC. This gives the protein CASSVGQYSYEQYF. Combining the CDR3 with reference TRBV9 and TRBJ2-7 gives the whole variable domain DSGVTQTPKHLITATGQRVTLRCSPRSGDLSVYWYQQSLDQGLQFLIQYYNGEERAKGNILERFSAQQFPDLHSELNLSSLELGDSALYFCASSVGQYSYEQYFGPGTRLTVT.

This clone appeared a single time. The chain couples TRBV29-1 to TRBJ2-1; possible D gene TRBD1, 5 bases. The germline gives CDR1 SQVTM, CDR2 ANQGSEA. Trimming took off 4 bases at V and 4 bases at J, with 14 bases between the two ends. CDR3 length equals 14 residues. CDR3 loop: CSVVPLKGYNEQFF. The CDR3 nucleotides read TGCAGCGTTGTCCCTCTTAAGGGGTACAATGAGCAGTTCTTC.

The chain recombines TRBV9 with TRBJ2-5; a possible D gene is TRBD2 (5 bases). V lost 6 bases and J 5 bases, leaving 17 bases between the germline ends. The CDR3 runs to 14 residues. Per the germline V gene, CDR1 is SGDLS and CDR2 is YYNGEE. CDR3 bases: TGTGCCAGCACTCGAGCGGAACTCTGGGAGACCCAGTACTTC. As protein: CASTRAELWETQYF. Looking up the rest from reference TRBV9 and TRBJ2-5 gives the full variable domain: DSGVTQTPKHLITATGQRVTLRCSPRSGDLSVYWYQQSLDQGLQFLIQYYNGEERAKGNILERFSAQQFPDLHSELNLSSLELGDSALYFCASTRAELWETQYFGPGTRLLVL.

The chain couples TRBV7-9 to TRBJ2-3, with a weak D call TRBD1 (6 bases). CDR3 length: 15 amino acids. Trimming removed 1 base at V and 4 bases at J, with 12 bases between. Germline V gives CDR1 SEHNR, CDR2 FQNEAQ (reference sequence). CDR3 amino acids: CASSLDSTGSDTQYF. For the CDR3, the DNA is TGTGCCAGCAGCTTAGACTCCACAGGGTCAGATACGCAGTATTTT.

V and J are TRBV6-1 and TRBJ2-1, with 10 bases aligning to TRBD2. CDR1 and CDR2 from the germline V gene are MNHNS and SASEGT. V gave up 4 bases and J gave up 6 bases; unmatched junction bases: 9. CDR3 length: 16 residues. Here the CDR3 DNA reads TGTGCCAGCAGTGTTATACCGGGACTAGCGAGCAATGAGCAGTTCTTC. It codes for CASSVIPGLASNEQFF.

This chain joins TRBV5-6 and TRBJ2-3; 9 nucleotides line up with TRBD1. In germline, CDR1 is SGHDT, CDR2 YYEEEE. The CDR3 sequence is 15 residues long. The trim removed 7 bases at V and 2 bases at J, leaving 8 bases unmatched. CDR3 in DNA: TGTGCCAGCGCGAGGACAGGGGTGTCCACAGATACGCAGTATTTT. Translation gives CASARTGVSTDTQYF.

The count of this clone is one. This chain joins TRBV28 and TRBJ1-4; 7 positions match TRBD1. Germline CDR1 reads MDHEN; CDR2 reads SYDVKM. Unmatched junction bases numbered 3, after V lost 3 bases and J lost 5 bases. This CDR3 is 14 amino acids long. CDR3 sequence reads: CASSFRGPNEKLFF. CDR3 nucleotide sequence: TGTGCCAGCAGTTTTAGGGGGCCCAATGAAAAACTGTTTTTT.

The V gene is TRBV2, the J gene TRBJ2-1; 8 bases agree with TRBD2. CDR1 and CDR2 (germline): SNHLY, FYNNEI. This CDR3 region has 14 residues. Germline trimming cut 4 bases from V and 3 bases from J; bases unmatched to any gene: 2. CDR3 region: CASSASGLYNEQFF. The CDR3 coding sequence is TGTGCCAGCAGTGCTAGCGGGCTCTACAATGAGCAGTTCTTC.

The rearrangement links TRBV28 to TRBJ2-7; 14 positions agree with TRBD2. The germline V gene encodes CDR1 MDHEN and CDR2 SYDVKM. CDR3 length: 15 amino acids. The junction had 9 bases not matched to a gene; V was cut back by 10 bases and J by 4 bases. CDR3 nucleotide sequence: TGTGCCATTACGACTAGCGGGAGGGCCGGGTACGAGCAGTACTTC. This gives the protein CAITTSGRAGYEQYF.

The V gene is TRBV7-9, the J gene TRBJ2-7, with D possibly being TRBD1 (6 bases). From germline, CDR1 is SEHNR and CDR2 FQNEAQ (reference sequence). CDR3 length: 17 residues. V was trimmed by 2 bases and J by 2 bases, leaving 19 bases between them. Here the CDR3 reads CASSLWGFGQTAYEQYF. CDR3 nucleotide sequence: TGTGCCAGCAGCTTATGGGGGTTTGGACAGACGGCCTACGAGCAGTACTTC.

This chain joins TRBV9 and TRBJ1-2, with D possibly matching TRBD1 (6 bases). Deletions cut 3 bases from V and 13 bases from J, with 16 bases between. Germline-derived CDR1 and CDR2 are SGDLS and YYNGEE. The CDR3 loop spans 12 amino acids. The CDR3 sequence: CASSGQDGRGTF. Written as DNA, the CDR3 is TGTGCCAGCAGCGGACAGGATGGAAGGGGCACCTTC. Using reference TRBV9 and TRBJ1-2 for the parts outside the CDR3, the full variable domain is DSGVTQTPKHLITATGQRVTLRCSPRSGDLSVYWYQQSLDQGLQFLIQYYNGEERAKGNILERFSAQQFPDLHSELNLSSLELGDSALYFCASSGQDGRGTFGSGTRLTVV.